This T cell receptor (beta chain) is from a study of control samples from healthy donors and cancer patients. Profiled with immunoSEQ multiplex PCR; TCRdb holds only in-frame clones, not every one. This table has fewer than 120,000 clones, 88% appearing once. The CDR3 loop spans 15 amino acids. Germline V gene lookup returns CDR1 SEHNR and CDR2 FQNEAQ (reference sequence). With 5 bases removed from V and 5 bases from J, the gap between germline ends came to 18 bases. The receptor was derived from a woman in her sixties with lung cancer. The V gene is TRBV7-9, the J gene TRBJ1-1, with TRBD1 as a possible D gene (5 bases). Sample: PBMCs. The chain's CDR3 is CASSDYRSLETEAFF. The CDR3 nucleotides are TGTGCCAGCAGCGACTACAGGTCCTTGGAGACTGAAGCTTTCTTT. The whole variable domain, filled in from reference TRBV7-9 and TRBJ1-1, reads DTGVSQNPRHKITKRGQNVTFRCDPISEHNRLYWYRQTLGQGPEFLTYFQNEAQLEKSRLLSDRFSAERPKGSFSTLEIQRTEQGDSAMYLCASSDYRSLETEAFFGQGTRLTVV.